The 25 T cell receptor beta chains listed next were all sequenced from one sample in a study of T-cell reconstitution after alpha-beta-depleted transplantation in children. TCRbeta library construction was performed incorporating unique molecular identifiers. MiXCR, run by TCRdb on the PCR reads, gives a single entry per CDR3 protein. The sample consists of around 960,000 distinct CDR3 sequences, 25% to 30% of them appearing once. Sequenced here: PBMCs, mostly from graft donor cells, sampled 360 days after TCRalphabeta/CD19-depleted stem cell transplant. The receptor source for this set is a boy in the first two years of life who had a stem cell transplant for SCID, so the T cells may come from the graft donor.

The CDR3 reads CAWSALAGGYNEQFF. The CDR3 DNA is TGTGCCTGGAGTGCCCTAGCGGGAGGTTACAATGAGCAGTTCTTC. The genes are TRBV30 and TRBJ2-1, with 11 bases matching TRBD2. The ends lost 1 base at V and 4 bases at J; junction bases unmatched: 3. The CDR3 totals 15 residues. Germline V CDR1 and CDR2: GTSNPN, SVGIG (reference sequence).

The chain has TRBV7-6 and TRBJ2-5; 9 positions match TRBD2. The V gene's germline CDR1 is SGHVS and CDR2 FNYEAQ. V lost 1 base and J lost 7; bases outside the gene matches: 7. The CDR3 extends over 15 amino acids. In DNA, the CDR3 is TGTGCCAGCAGCTTAGGCGGGGGGGCCGGTGGGACCCAGTACTTC. Encoded protein: CASSLGGGAGGTQYF. The whole variable domain, remainder taken from reference TRBV7-6 and TRBJ2-5, is GAGVSQSPRYKVTKRGQDVALRCDPISGHVSLYWYRQALGQGPEFLTYFNYEAQQDKSGLPNDRFSAERPEGSISTLTIQRTEQRDSAMYRCASSLGGGAGGTQYFGPGTRLLVL.

There are a few counts of this clonotype. The V and J genes are TRBV4-2 and TRBJ1-3; D is undetermined. Germline V gene data show CDR1 as LGHNA and CDR2 as YNFKEQ. This CDR3 contains 18 residues. Trimming stripped 2 bases from V and 2 bases from J, with 19 bases between. CDR3 sequence: CASSQYLSTWLAGNTIYF. The CDR3, as DNA: TGTGCCAGCAGCCAATATCTATCGACGTGGTTGGCTGGAAACACCATATATTTT.

V gene TRBV4-2 combines with J gene TRBJ2-3; TRBD2 aligns across 10 bases. This CDR3 is 20 amino acids long. Trimming took 0 bases from V and 0 from J; bases not matched to a gene: 12. Germline V gene lookup returns CDR1 LGHNA and CDR2 YNFKEQ. The CDR3 DNA sequence: TGTGCCAGCAGCCAAGATAGGCTAGCGGGGGAAACTACTAGCACAGATACGCAGTATTTT. This gives the protein CASSQDRLAGETTSTDTQYF.

This clonotype has only a few counts. CDR3 sequence (DNA): TGTGCCAGCAGTTCAGAGGGAATCGACTACACCTTC. Translating gives CASSSEGIDYTF. The rearrangement joins TRBV6-5 to TRBJ1-2, with D hard to call. Trimming took 4 bases from V and 10 from J, leaving 13 bases between them. This CDR3 comprises 12 residues. Germline V gene sequence: CDR1 MNHEY, CDR2 SVGAGI.

This clonotype was counted only a few times. The rearrangement links TRBV15 to TRBJ2-7; 8 positions match TRBD1. The germline gives CDR1 LNHNV, CDR2 YYDKDF (reference sequence). The CDR3 has 15 amino acids. Unmatched junction bases numbered 8, after V lost 3 bases and J lost 4 bases. CDR3 amino acids: CATSSWTGYKYEQYF. The CDR3 region has the DNA TGTGCCACCAGCAGCTGGACAGGGTATAAGTACGAGCAGTACTTC.

J is TRBJ2-1 and V is TRBV5-1; TRBD2 matches 7 bases. The CDR3 extends over 15 amino acids. Germline V gives CDR1 SGHRS, CDR2 YFSETQ. The junction had 6 bases not matched to a gene; V was cut back by 6 bases and J by 0 bases. The CDR3 bases are TGCGCCAGCAAACTTGCTAGCGGCTCCTACAATGAGCAGTTCTTC. Translation: CASKLASGSYNEQFF.

This clonotype was recorded a few times. The chain couples TRBV10-3 to TRBJ1-4; the D is unclear. V shed 0 bases and J shed 8 bases, with 10 bases lying between them. The length of the CDR3 is 14 residues. Germline assignment: CDR1 ENHRY and CDR2 SYGVKD. The CDR3 reads CAISESNGREKLFF. The CDR3, as DNA: TGTGCCATCAGTGAGTCAAATGGGAGGGAAAAACTGTTTTTT.

This clonotype was picked up one time. V and J are TRBV20-1 and TRBJ2-5, with 9 positions matching TRBD2. The CDR3 totals 15 residues. From germline, CDR1 is DFQATT and CDR2 SNEGSKA (reference sequence). With 3 bases clipped from V and 5 bases from J, the junction kept 10 bases outside the gene matches. For the CDR3, the DNA is TGCAGTGCTAGTCGGGACGGCGGGAGGGGTGAGACCCAGTACTTC. Protein: CSASRDGGRGETQYF.

This clonotype occurred a few times. The chain is built from TRBV12-3 or TRBV12-4 and TRBJ2-5, with 11 bases that match TRBD2. V dropped 6 bases and J dropped 6; count of bases not matched to a gene: 18. This CDR3 is built from 18 residues. The CDR3 sequence: CASSQRVTSGGHGKTQYF. In DNA form, the CDR3 reads TGTGCCAGCAGCCAAAGGGTCACTAGCGGGGGCCACGGAAAGACCCAGTACTTC.

The J gene is TRBJ1-1, the V gene TRBV20-1; D remains unclear. Per the germline V gene, CDR1 is DFQATT and CDR2 is SNEGSKA (reference sequence). The CDR3 is 15 amino acids. V was shortened by 1 base and J by 1 base, with 13 bases between the two germline ends. The CDR3 here is CSARARVWGNTEAFF. The DNA of the CDR3 is TGCAGTGCTAGAGCTCGGGTTTGGGGGAACACTGAAGCTTTCTTT.

J is TRBJ2-3 and V is TRBV12-3 or TRBV12-4; the match to TRBD2 covers 9 bases. The length of the CDR3 is 16 residues. Trimming removed 6 bases from V and 0 bases from J; junction bases left unmatched: 7. CDR3 sequence: CASRPVAGASTDTQYF. DNA of the CDR3: TGTGCCAGCAGACCGGTAGCGGGGGCCAGCACAGATACGCAGTATTTT.

This clonotype was picked up a small number of times. The chain uses TRBV20-1 and TRBJ2-7; D perhaps matches TRBD1 (6 bases). Germline values: CDR1 DFQATT, CDR2 SNEGSKA (reference sequence). CDR3 size: 13 residues. V lost 6 bases and J 0 bases, leaving 12 bases between the germline ends. CDR3 amino acids: CSAGTPRSYEQYF. In nucleotides, the CDR3 is TGCAGTGCCGGGACACCCCGCTCCTACGAGCAGTACTTC.

At least ten counts were recorded for this clonotype. CDR3: CASSFPGNTEAFF. For the CDR3, the DNA is TGTGCCAGCAGCTTCCCGGGGAACACTGAAGCTTTCTTT. This rearrangement joins TRBV7-9 to TRBJ1-1; no reliable D call. The ends were cut back, 3 bases at V and 1 base at J, with 6 bases in the middle. Germline CDR1 and CDR2: SEHNR and FQNEAQ (reference sequence). This CDR3 is built from 13 residues.

The chain is built from TRBV10-3 and TRBJ2-2; unclear D gene. V shed 0 bases and J shed 6 bases, with 8 bases lying between them. CDR3 size: 14 residues. Germline V gene sequence: CDR1 ENHRY, CDR2 SYGVKD. DNA of the CDR3: TGTGCCATCAGTGAGTCGCTTCTAGCCGGGGAGCTGTTTTTT. Amino acid sequence: CAISESLLAGELFF.

The chain couples TRBV6-1 to TRBJ2-2; 7 bases are shared with TRBD2. Germline-derived CDR1 and CDR2 are MNHNS and SASEGT. V dropped 6 bases and J dropped 8; count of bases not matched to a gene: 15. The CDR3 consists of 16 residues. In DNA, the CDR3 is TGTGCCAGCAGCCTCCCGCGGGGGTACCTTTTGGGGGAGCTGTTTTTT. It specifies CASSLPRGYLLGELFF.

The V gene is TRBV12-3 or TRBV12-4, the J gene TRBJ2-1; no clear D. CDR3 length: 14 residues. V shed 5 bases and J shed 5 bases, with 13 bases lying between them. In DNA form, the CDR3 reads TGTGCCAGCAGTCCGACGGGTTGGAACAATGAGCAGTTCTTC. It is translated as CASSPTGWNNEQFF.

The chain joins TRBV20-1 to TRBJ1-4, with D possibly matching TRBD1 (5 bases). CDR3 length: 14 residues. V lost 3 bases to trimming and J lost 8 bases, with 16 bases between them. Germline V gives CDR1 DFQATT, CDR2 SNEGSKA (reference sequence). CDR3 protein: CSARPQGLGEKLFF. CDR3 DNA: TGCAGTGCTAGGCCTCAGGGATTAGGGGAAAAACTGTTTTTT.

This clonotype has just a few counts. The V call is TRBV28, the J call TRBJ2-3; D uncertain. CDR3 length equals 12 residues. Germline V gives CDR1 MDHEN, CDR2 SYDVKM. V lost 6 bases and J lost 4, with 8 bases in between. The CDR3 bases are TGTGCCAGCAGCCGCCTCCCAGATACGCAGTATTTT. Its protein product is CASSRLPDTQYF.

This sequence joins TRBV29-1 and TRBJ1-2, with D unclear. V lost 5 bases and J 7 bases, leaving 14 bases between the germline ends. Looked up from germline, CDR1 is SQVTM and CDR2 is ANQGSEA. This CDR3 region has 12 residues. In nucleotides, the CDR3 is TGCAGCGTTCCCGACGGGATTCTTGGCTACACCTTC. Translated, it gives CSVPDGILGYTF. The variable domain in full, with the rest retrieved from reference TRBV29-1 and TRBJ1-2, is SAVISQKPSRDICQRGTSLTIQCQVDSQVTMMFWYRQQPGQSLTLIATANQGSEATYESGFVIDKFPISRPNLTFSTLTVSNMSPEDSSIYLCSVPDGILGYTFGSGTRLTVV.

The J gene is TRBJ1-1, the V gene TRBV12-3 or TRBV12-4; the D is unclear. The CDR3 is 14 amino acids. Between the trimmed V and J ends, which lost 3 bases and 1 base, there was a span of 9 bases. CDR3 DNA: TGTGCCAGCAGTTTCGGACGGCCGAACACTGAAGCTTTCTTT. It yields the protein CASSFGRPNTEAFF.

This clonotype was recorded a few times. V usage is TRBV18 and J usage is TRBJ1-1; D not certain. This CDR3 comprises 14 residues. Looked up from germline, CDR1 is KGHSH and CDR2 is LQKENI. Trimming took off 1 base at V and 1 base at J, with 7 bases between the two ends. DNA for the CDR3: TGTGCCAGCTCACCACTACCGAGGAACACTGAAGCTTTCTTT. This gives the protein CASSPLPRNTEAFF.

This rearrangement joins TRBV29-1 to TRBJ2-3; 8 nucleotides match TRBD2. The CDR3 runs to 13 residues. CDR1 and CDR2 from the germline V gene are SQVTM and ANQGSEA. The trim removed 4 bases at V and 5 bases at J, leaving 5 bases unmatched. The CDR3 DNA reads as TGCAGCGTTGGGCGGGGGGCGGAAGATACGCAGTATTTT. Its translation: CSVGRGAEDTQYF.

CDR3 protein: CASGPVVTAPRETQYF. The CDR3 region has the DNA TGTGCCAGCGGCCCTGTGGTCACAGCTCCGAGGGAGACCCAGTACTTC. The chain couples TRBV12-1 to TRBJ2-5; TRBD1, as called in the table, went unchecked against the DNA. TRBV12-1 is a pseudogene segment. This CDR3 is 16 amino acids long.

The chain uses TRBV9 and TRBJ1-4, with D hard to call. The CDR3 spans 12 residues. The V end was cut by 3 bases, the J end by 7 bases, with 7 bases between. Germline CDR1 SGDLS, CDR2 YYNGEE. The CDR3 loop is CASSGLSEKLFF. DNA for the CDR3: TGTGCCAGCAGCGGGCTCAGTGAAAAACTGTTTTTT.